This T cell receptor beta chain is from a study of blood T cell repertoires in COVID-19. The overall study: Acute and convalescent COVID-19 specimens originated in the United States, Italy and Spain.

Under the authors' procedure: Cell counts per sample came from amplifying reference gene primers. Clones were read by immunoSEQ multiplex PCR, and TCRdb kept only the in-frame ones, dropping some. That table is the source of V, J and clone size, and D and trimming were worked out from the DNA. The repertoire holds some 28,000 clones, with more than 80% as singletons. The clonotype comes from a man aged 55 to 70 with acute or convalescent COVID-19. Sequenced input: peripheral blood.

Written as DNA, the CDR3 is TGTGCCAGCAGCCAAGATTTTACACTAGCGGGGGTATACGAGCAGTACTTC. Translating gives CASSQDFTLAGVYEQYF. The chain carries TRBV4-2 and TRBJ2-7; 11 bases are a match to TRBD2. Germline V CDR1 and CDR2: LGHNA, YNFKEQ. This CDR3 is 17 amino acids long. Trimming at V came to 0 bases and at J to 4 bases, leaving 8 bases not matched to a gene.